This T cell receptor beta chain was sequenced for a study of early T cells in non-severe SARS-CoV-2 infection. Study as a whole: Sequencing of unsorted whole blood was done on bulk RNA, leaving chains unpaired. Study conclusions and caveats: In VDJdb matching, anti-spike CD8 responses were favored while private and CD4 specificities went missing.

Separate cDNA molecules each had unique molecular identifiers attached to them. MiXCR, run by TCRdb on the 5' RACE reads, gives a single entry per CDR3 protein. The data show roughly 43,000 distinct CDR3 sequences, with about 25% seen just once and 4.6% held by the top ten. This CDR3 is built from 13 residues. Trimming took 3 bases from V and 3 from J, leaving 8 bases between them. Germline-derived CDR1 and CDR2 are SGHNT and YENEEA. With respect to this clonotype: The target antigen is unknown. Possible read error: a much larger clone is one base away.

The source material was whole blood, sampled at baseline. This chain links TRBV11-3 with TRBJ1-1; D possibly corresponds to TRBD1 (6 bases). The sequence was obtained from an adult who was a healthcare worker with PCR-confirmed SARS-CoV-2 infection or an uninfected control (not recorded which). The CDR3 loop reads CASSFAGDTEAFF. The CDR3 coding sequence is TGTGCCAGCAGCTTCGCAGGGGACACTGAAGCTTTCTTT.